This is a list of T cell receptor beta chains from one sample in a study of shared clonotypes between healthy human individuals. Libraries were prepared by immunoSEQ multiplex PCR; TCRdb keeps only in-frame clonotypes and omits some of them. This sample has about 1.4 million clones, with around 97% found just once. Specimen: naive CD4+ T cells sorted from blood. Receptors originate from a man aged 30-40 years in good health. CDR3s include the opening cysteine and the closing phenylalanine or tryptophan.

V gene,J gene,CDR3 protein
TRBV6-1,TRBJ1-2,CAIHSDRILLGYTF
TRBV5-1,TRBJ2-3,CASSSGLAGGQHVTDTQYF
TRBV5-4,TRBJ2-3,CASSLDRGRALTDTQYF
TRBV28,TRBJ2-7,CASSFLLGMQRVTYEQYF
TRBV7-9,TRBJ2-2,CASSLGVTPLDTGELFF
TRBV18,TRBJ2-3,CASSPLGWTDTQYF
TRBV30,TRBJ2-7,CAWNVSGSPDSENEQYF
TRBV27,TRBJ1-2,CASSLNRGQNGYTF
TRBV27,TRBJ2-3,CASSLVLAGGPTDTQYF
TRBV7-2,TRBJ2-2,CASSLARRGELFF
TRBV10-3,TRBJ1-2,CAISDEGEIYGYTF
TRBV5-1,TRBJ2-7,CASSWQGAGSEQYF
TRBV7-2,TRBJ2-7,CASRPNRGPTYEQYF
TRBV28,TRBJ1-2,CASSFRDRVRLGYTF
TRBV5-1,TRBJ2-7,CASSERPSGRIYEQYF
TRBV9,TRBJ2-7,CASSVNEYEQYF
TRBV11-2,TRBJ2-1,CASSLIQSSYNEQFF
TRBV7-9,TRBJ2-1,CASSLGLSPYGFTDEQFF
TRBV5-6,TRBJ2-5,CASSLFPGPKSGAQYF
TRBV29-1,TRBJ1-2,CSVHGRGGSASGYTF
TRBV18,TRBJ2-1,CASSSLPRQLAENNEQFF
TRBV9,TRBJ2-5,CASSEVIRTQYF
TRBV7-2,TRBJ1-5,CASSPRQGGNQPQHF
TRBV11-3,TRBJ2-1,CASSQGLAGDYEQFF
TRBV5-1,TRBJ2-1,CASSRGTGAPPEQFF
TRBV6-1,TRBJ1-1,CASRYTGNTEAFF